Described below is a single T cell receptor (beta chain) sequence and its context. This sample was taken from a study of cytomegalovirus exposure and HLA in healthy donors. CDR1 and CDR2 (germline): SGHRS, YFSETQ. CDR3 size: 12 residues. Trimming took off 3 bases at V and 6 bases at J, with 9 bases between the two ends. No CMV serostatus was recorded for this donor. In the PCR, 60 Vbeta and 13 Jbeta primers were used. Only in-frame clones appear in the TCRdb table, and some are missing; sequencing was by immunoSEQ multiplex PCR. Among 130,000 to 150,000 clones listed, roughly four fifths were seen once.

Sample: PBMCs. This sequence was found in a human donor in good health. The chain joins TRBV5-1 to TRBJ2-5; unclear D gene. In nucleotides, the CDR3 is TGCGCCAGCAGCTCCGTTTTCCAGACCCAGTACTTC. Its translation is CASSSVFQTQYF.